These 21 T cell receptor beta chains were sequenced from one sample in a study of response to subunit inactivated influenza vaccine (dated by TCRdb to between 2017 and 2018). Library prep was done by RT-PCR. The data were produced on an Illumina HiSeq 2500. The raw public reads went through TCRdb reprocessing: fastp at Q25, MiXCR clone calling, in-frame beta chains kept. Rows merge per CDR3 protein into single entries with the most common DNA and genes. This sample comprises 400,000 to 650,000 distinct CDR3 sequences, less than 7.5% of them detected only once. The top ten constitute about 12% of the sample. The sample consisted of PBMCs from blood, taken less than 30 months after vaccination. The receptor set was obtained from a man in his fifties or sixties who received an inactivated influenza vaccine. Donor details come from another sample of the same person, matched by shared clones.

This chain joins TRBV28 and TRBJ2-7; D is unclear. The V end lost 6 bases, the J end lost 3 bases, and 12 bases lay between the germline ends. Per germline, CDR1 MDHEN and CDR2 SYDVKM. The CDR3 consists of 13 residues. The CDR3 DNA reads TGTGCCAGCAGATCGACCATCCTCTACGAGCAGTACTTC. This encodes CASRSTILYEQYF.

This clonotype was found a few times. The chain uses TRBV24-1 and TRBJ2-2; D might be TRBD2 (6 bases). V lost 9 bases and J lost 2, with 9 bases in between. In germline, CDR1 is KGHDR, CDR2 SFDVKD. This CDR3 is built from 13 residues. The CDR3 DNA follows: TGTGCCACCGTCGGGAGAAACACCGGGGAGCTGTTTTTT. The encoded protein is CATVGRNTGELFF.

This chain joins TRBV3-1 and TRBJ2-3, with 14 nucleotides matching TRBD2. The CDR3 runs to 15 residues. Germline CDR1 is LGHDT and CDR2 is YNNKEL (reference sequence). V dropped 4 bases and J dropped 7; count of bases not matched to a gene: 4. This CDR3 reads CASSLGTSGRYTQYF. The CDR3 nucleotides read TGTGCCAGCAGCCTCGGGACTAGCGGGAGATATACGCAGTATTTT.

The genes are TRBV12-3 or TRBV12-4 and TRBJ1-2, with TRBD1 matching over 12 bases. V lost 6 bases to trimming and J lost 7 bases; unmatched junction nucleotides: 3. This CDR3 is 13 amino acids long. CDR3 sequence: CASRGQGAGGYTF. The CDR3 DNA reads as TGTGCCAGCAGGGGACAGGGGGCAGGTGGCTACACCTTC.

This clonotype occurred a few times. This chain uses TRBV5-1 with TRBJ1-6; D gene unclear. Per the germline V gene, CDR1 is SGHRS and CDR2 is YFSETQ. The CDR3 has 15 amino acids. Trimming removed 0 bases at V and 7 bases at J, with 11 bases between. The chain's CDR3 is CASSLDAGRNSPLHF. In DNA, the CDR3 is TGCGCCAGCAGCTTGGATGCGGGGAGGAATTCACCCCTCCACTTT.

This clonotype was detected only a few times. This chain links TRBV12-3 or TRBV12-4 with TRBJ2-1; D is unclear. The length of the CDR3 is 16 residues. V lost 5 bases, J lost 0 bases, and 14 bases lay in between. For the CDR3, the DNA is TGTGCCAGCAGTACCCATTTGCAGAGCTCCTACAATGAGCAGTTCTTC. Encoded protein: CASSTHLQSSYNEQFF.

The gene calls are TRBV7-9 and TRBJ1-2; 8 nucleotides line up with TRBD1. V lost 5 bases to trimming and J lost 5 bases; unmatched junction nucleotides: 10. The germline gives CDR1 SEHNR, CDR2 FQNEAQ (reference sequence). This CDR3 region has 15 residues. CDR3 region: CASSAQTGDGYGYTF. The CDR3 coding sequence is TGTGCCAGCAGCGCACAGACAGGGGACGGTTATGGCTACACCTTC. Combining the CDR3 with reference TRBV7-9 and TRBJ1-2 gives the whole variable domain DTGVSQNPRHKITKRGQNVTFRCDPISEHNRLYWYRQTLGQGPEFLTYFQNEAQLEKSRLLSDRFSAERPKGSFSTLEIQRTEQGDSAMYLCASSAQTGDGYGYTFGSGTRLTVV.

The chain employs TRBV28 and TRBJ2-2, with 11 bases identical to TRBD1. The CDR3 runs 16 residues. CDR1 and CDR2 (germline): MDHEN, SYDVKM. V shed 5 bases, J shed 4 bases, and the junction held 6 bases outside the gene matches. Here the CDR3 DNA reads TGTGCCAGCAGTCGGACAGGGGGCCGGATCACCGGGGAGCTGTTTTTT. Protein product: CASSRTGGRITGELFF.

CDR3 loop: CASSALSGGAIYEQYF. In DNA form, the CDR3 reads TGTGCCAGCAGCGCGCTTAGCGGGGGGGCCATTTACGAGCAGTACTTC. The chain joins TRBV9 to TRBJ2-7; 11 bases map to TRBD2. The germline gives CDR1 SGDLS, CDR2 YYNGEE. The CDR3 spans 16 residues. Trimming cost V 3 bases and J 4 bases; bases outside gene matches: 9.

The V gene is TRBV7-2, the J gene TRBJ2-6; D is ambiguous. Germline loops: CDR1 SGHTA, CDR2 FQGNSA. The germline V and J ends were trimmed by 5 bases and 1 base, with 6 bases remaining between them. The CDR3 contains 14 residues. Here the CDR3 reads CASSPPSGANVLTF. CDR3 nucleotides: TGTGCCAGCAGCCCCCCATCTGGGGCCAACGTCCTGACTTTC.

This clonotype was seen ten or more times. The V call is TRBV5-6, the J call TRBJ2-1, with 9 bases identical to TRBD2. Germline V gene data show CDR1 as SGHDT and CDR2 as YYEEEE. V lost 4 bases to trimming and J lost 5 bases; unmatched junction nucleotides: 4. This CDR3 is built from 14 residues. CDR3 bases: TGTGCCAGCAGCCCGGGACTAGCTAACAATGAGCAGTTCTTC. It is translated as CASSPGLANNEQFF.

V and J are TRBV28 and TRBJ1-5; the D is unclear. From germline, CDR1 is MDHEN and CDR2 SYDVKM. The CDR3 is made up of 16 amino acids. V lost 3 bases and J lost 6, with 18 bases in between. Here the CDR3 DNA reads TGTGCCAGCAGTTTGGCGGCGGGGAGAGGAATTCAGCCCCAGCATTTT. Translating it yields CASSLAAGRGIQPQHF. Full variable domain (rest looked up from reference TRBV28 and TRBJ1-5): DVKVTQSSRYLVKRTGEKVFLECVQDMDHENMFWYRQDPGLGLRLIYFSYDVKMKEKGDIPEGYSVSREKKERFSLILESASTNQTSMYLCASSLAAGRGIQPQHFGDGTRLSIL.

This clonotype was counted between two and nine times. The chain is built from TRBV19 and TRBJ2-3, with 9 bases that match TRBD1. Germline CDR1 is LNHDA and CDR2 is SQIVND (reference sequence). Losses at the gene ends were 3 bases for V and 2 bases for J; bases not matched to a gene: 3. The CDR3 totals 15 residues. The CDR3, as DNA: TGTGCCAGTAGTATTTGGACAGGGGACACAGATACGCAGTATTTT. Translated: CASSIWTGDTDTQYF.

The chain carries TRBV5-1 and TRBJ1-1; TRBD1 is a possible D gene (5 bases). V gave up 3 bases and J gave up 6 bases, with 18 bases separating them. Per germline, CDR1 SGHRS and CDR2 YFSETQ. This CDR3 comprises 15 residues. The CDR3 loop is CASSWQGLANPEAFF. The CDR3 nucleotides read TGCGCCAGCAGCTGGCAGGGCCTTGCAAATCCTGAAGCTTTCTTT. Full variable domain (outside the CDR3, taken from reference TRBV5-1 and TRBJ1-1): KAGVTQTPRYLIKTRGQQVTLSCSPISGHRSVSWYQQTPGQGLQFLFEYFSETQRNKGNFPGRFSGRQFSNSRSEMNVSTLELGDSALYLCASSWQGLANPEAFFGQGTRLTVV.

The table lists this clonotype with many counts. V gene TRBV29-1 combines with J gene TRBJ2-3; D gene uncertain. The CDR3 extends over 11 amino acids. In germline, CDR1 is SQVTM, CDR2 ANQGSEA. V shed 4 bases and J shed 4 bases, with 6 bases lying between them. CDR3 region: CSVVLADTQYF. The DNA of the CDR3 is TGCAGCGTTGTCCTGGCAGATACGCAGTATTTT.

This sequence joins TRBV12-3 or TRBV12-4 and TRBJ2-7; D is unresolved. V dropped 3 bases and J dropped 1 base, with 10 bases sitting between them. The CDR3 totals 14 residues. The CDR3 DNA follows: TGTGCCAGCAGTTTCAATACATTTTCCTACGAGCAGTACTTC. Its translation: CASSFNTFSYEQYF.

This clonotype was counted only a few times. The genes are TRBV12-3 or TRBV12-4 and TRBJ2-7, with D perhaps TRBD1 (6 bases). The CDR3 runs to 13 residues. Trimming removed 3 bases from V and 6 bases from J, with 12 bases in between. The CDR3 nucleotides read TGTGCCAGCAGTTTGGACAGAACCCTCGAGCAGTACTTC. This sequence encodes CASSLDRTLEQYF.

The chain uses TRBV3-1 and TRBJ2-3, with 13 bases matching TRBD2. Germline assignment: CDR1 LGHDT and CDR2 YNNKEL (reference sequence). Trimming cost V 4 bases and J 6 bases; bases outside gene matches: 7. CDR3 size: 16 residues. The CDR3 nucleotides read TGTGCCAGCAGCCCCGGGACTAGCGGGGCGTTTGATACGCAGTATTTT. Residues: CASSPGTSGAFDTQYF.

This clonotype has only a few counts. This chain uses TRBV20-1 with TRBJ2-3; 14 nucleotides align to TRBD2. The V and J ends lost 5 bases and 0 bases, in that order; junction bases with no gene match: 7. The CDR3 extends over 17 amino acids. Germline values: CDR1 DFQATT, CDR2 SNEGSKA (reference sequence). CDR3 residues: CSAPPGLAGVSTDTQYF. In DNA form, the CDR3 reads TGCAGTGCTCCCCCGGGACTAGCGGGAGTAAGCACAGATACGCAGTATTTT.

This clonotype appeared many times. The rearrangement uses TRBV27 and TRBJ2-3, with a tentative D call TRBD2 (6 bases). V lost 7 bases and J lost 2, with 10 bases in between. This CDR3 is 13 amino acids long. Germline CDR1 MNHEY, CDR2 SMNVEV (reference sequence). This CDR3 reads CASTSGDTDTQYF. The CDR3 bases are TGTGCCAGCACCTCGGGAGACACAGATACGCAGTATTTT.

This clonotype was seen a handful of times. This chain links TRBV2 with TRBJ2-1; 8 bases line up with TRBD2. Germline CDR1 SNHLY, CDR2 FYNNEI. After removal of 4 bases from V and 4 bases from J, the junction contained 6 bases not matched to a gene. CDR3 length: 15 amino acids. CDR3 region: CASSALTSGYNEQFF. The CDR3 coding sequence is TGTGCCAGCAGTGCCTTAACTAGCGGTTACAATGAGCAGTTCTTC.